This T cell receptor beta chain was documented in a study of T-cell reconstitution after alpha-beta-depleted transplantation in children. Study outcomes and limitations: From newly produced T cells came most of the T-cell counts and diversity one year after transplant. Some patients' high day-60 TCRbeta diversity was attributed to recipient cells surviving conditioning. In patients about two months after transplant, alpha-beta T cells reportedly arose from several hundred expanded graft clones.

CDR3 size: 13 residues. V shed 6 bases and J shed 4 bases, with 13 bases lying between them. CDR1 is SNHLY and CDR2 is FYNNEI in the germline V gene. Molecular barcoding with unique molecular identifiers was used for the TCRbeta library. TCRdb reanalysed the PCR reads using MiXCR and keeps one entry per CDR3 protein. The sample has hundreds of thousands of distinct CDR3 sequences, 13% seen once; the top ten hold 2.2%. Only one count was recorded for this clonotype. Its antigen remains unknown. The rearrangement uses TRBV2 and TRBJ2-7; no definite D call. This specimen consisted of PBMCs, mostly from graft donor cells, obtained 360 days after TCRalphabeta/CD19-depleted stem cell transplant. The source is a male patient under 18 who had a stem cell transplant for acute myeloid leukemia, so the T cells may come from the graft donor. CDR3 sequence (DNA): TGTGCCAGCAGAGCCGTTGGAGTTTACGAGCAGTACTTC. This codes for CASRAVGVYEQYF.